The source of this T cell receptor beta chain is a study of persistence of HIV-infected CD4 T cells. Cells were stimulated with overlapping HIV-1 Gag 15-mer peptides. CD40L/CD69 double-negative CD45RO-high memory CD4+ T cells were collected. The immunoSEQ assay was version 4, run in survey mode. The assay was immunoSEQ multiplex PCR, and TCRdb's table has in-frame clones only and misses some. Of 30,000 to 35,000 clones detected, roughly 82% appear once; the ten largest clones hold 18%. The CDR3 sequence is 12 residues long. Per the germline V gene, CDR1 is LGHDT and CDR2 is YNNKEL (reference sequence). Study-level points and caveats: Compared with CD3/CD28-stimulated cells, CMV- and Gag-responding cells showed lower TCRbeta richness. Bulk TCR data could not be restricted to HIV-1-infected CMV-responding cells. Antigen-responding cells were enriched for degenerate expanded CDR3beta sequences.

Regarding this clone: Antigen specificity is unknown. An end of the junction differs from the germline gene, which may be a read error.

V usage is TRBV3-1 (or the pseudogene TRBV3-2) and J usage is TRBJ1-6, with D uncertain. The receptor was derived from an adult woman with HIV who was CMV-seropositive. The sample was CD4+ T cells sorted from PBMCs after roughly 20-hour stimulation, taken from a patient who received antiretroviral therapy. The CDR3 loop is CASRQGNSPLHF. As DNA, the CDR3 is TGTGCCAGCAGGCAAGGGAATTCACCCCTCCACTTT.